This T cell receptor (beta chain) was identified during a study of cytomegalovirus exposure and HLA in healthy donors. Study results and caveats: As a later analysis showed, a missense DCLRE1C variant was linked to trimming of TCR beta V- and J-genes.

This CDR3 spans 14 amino acids. V shed 6 bases and J shed 11 bases, with 22 bases lying between them. Germline CDR1 and CDR2: SNHLY and FYNNEI. About this clone: Its cognate antigen is unknown.

The PCR employed 60 Vbeta primers together with 13 Jbeta primers. The assay was immunoSEQ multiplex PCR, and TCRdb's table has in-frame clones only and misses some. The sample lists approximately 59,000 clones, approximately 80% occurring once. This chain links TRBV2 with TRBJ1-1, with D uncertain. The sample consisted of PBMCs. The TCR was taken from a girl aged 10 to 17 in good health and CMV-seropositive. Here the CDR3 reads CASRPNRSPGWAFF. The CDR3 DNA follows: TGTGCCAGCAGACCCAACCGGTCCCCGGGTTGGGCTTTCTTT.